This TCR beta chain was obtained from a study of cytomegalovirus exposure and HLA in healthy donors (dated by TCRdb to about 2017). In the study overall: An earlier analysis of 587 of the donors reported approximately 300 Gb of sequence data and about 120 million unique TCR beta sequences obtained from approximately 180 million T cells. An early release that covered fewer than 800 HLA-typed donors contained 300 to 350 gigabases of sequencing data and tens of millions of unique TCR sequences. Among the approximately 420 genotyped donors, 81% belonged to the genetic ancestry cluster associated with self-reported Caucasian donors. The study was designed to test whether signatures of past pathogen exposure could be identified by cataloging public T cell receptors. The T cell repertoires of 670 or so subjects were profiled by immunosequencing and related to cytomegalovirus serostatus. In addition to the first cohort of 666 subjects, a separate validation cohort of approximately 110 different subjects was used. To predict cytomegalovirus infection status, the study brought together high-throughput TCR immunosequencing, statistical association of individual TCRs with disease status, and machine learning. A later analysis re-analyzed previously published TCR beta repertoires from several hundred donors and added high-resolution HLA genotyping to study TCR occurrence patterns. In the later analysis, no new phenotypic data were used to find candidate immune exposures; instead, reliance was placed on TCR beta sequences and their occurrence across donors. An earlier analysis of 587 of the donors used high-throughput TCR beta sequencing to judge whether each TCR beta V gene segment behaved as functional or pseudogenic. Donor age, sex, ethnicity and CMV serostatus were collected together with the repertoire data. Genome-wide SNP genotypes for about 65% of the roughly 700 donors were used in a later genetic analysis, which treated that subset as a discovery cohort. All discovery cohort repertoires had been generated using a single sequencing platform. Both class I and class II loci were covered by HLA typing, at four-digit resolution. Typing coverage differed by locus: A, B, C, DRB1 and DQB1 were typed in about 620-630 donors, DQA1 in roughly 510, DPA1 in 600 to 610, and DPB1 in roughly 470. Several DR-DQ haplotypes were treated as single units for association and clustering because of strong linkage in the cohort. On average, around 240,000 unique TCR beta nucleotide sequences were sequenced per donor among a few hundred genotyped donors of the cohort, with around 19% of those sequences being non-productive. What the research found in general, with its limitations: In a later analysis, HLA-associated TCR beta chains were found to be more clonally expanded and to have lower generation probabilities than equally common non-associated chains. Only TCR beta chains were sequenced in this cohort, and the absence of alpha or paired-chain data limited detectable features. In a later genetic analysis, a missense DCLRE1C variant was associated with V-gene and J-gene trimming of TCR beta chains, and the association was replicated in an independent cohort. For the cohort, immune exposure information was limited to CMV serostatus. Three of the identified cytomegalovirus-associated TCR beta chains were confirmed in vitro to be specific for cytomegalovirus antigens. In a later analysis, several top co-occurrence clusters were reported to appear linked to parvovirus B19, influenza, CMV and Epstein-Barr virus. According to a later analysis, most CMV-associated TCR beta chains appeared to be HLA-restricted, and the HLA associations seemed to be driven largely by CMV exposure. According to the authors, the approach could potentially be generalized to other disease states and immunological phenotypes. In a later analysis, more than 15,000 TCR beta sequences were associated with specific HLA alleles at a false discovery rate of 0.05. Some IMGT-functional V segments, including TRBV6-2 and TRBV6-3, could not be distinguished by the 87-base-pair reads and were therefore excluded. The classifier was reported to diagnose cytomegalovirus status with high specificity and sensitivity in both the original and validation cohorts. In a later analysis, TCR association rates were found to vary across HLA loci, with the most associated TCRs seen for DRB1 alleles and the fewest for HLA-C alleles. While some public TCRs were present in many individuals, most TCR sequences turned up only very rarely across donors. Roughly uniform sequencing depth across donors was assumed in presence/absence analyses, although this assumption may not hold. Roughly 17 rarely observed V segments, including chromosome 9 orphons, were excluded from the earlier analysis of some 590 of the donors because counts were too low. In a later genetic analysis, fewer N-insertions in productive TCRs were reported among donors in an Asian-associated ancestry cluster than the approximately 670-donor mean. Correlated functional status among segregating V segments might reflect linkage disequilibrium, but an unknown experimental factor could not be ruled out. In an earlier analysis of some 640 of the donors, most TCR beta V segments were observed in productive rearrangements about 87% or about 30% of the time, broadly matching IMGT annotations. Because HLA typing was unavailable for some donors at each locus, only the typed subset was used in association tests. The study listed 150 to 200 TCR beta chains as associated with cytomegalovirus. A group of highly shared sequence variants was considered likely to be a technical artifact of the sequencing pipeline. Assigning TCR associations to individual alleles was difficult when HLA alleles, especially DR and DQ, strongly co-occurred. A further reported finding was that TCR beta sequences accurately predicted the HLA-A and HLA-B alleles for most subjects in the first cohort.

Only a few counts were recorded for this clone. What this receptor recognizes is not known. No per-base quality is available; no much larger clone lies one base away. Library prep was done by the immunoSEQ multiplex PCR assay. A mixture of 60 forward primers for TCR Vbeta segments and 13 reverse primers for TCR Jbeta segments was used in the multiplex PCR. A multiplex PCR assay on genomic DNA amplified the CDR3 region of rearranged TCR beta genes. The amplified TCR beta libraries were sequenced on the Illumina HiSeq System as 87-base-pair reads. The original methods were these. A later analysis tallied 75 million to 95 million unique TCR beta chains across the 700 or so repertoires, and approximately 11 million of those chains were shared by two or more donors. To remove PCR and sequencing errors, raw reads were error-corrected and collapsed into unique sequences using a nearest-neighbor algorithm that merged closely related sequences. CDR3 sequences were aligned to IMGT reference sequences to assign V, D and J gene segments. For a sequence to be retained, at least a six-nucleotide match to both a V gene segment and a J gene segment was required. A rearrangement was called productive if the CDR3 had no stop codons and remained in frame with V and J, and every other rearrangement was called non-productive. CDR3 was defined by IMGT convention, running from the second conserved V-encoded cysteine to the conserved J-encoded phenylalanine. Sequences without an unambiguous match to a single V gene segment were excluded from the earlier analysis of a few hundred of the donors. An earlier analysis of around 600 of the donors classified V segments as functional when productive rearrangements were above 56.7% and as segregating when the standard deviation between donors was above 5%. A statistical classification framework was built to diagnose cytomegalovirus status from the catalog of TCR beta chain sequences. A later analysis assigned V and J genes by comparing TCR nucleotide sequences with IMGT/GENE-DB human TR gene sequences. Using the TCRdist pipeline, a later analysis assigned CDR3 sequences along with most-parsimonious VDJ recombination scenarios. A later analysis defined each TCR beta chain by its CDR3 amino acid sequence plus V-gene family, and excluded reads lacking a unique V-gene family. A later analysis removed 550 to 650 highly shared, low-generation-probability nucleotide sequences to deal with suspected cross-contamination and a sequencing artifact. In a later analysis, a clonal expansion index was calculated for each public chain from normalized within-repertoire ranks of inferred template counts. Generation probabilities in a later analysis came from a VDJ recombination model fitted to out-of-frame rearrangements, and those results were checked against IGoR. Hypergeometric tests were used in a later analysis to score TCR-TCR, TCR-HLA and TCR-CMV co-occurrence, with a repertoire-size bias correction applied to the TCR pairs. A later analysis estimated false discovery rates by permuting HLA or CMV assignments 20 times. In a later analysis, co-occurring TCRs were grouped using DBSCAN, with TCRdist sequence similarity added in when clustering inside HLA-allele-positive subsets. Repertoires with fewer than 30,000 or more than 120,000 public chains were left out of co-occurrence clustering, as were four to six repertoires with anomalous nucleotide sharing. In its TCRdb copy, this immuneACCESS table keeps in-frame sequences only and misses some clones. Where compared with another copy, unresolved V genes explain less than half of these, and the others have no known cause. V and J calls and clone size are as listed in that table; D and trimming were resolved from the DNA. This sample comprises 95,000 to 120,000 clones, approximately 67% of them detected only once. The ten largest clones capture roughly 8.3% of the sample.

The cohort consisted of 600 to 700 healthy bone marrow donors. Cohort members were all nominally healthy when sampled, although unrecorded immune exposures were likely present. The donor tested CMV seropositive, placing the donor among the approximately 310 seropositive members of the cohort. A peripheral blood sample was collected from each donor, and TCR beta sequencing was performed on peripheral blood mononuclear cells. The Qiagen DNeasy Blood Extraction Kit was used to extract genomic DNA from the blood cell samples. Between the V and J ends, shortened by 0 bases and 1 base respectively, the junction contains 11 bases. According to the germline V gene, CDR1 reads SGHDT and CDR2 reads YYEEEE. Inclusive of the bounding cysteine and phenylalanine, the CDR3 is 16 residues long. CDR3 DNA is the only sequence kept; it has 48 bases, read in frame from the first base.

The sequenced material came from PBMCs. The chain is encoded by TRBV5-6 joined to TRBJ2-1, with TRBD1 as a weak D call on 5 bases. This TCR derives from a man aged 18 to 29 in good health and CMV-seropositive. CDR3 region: CASSLDRLVSYNEQFF. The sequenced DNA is TGTGCCAGCAGCTTGGACAGGTTAGTGTCCTACAATGAGCAGTTCTTC.